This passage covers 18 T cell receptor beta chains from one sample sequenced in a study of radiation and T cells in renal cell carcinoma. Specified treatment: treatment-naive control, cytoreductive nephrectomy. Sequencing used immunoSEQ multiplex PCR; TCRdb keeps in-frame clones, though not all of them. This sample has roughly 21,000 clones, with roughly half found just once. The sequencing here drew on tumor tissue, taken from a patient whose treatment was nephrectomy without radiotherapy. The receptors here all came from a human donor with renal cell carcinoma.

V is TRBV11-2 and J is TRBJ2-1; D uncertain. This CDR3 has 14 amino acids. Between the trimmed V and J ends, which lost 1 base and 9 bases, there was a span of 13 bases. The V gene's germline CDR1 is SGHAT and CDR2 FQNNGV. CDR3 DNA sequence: TGTGCCAGCAGCTTAGGCGGAAACGTTGGTGAGCAGTTCTTC. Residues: CASSLGGNVGEQFF.

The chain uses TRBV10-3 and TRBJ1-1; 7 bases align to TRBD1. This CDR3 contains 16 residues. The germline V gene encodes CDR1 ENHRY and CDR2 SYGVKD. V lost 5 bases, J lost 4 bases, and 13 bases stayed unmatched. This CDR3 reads CAISSYRGRWGTEAFF. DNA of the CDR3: TGTGCCATCAGTTCTTACAGGGGTCGTTGGGGCACTGAAGCTTTCTTT.

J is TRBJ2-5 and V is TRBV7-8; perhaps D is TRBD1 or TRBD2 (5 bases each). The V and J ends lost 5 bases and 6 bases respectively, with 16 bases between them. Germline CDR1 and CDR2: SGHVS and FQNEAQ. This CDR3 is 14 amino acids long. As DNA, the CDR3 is TGTGCCAGCAGCGCTTTAGGGACGACGCAGACCCAGTACTTC. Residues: CASSALGTTQTQYF.

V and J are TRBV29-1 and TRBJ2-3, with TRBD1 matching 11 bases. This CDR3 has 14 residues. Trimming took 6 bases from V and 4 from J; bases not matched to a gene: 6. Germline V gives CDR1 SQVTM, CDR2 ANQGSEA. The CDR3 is CSVVRDRGADTQYF. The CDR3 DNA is TGCAGCGTCGTCCGGGACAGGGGGGCAGATACGCAGTATTTT.

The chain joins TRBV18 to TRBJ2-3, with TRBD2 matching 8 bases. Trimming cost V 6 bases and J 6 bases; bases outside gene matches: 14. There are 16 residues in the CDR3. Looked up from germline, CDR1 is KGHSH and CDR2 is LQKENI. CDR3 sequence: CASSRAIGGASDTQYF. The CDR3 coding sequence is TGTGCCAGCTCCCGGGCAATCGGGGGGGCCTCGGATACGCAGTATTTT.

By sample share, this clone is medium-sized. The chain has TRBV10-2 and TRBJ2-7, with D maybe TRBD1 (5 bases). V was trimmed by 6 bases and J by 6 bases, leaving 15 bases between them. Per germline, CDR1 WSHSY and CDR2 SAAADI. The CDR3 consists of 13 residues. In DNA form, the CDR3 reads TGCGCCAGCAGAGGGGCCGCAACCCGCGAGCAGTACTTC. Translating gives CASRGAATREQYF.

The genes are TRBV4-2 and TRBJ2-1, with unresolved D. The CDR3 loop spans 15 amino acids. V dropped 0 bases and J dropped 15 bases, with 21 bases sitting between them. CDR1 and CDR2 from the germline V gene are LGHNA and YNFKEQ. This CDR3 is CASSQDSGPEVYRFF. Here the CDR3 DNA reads TGTGCCAGCAGCCAAGACTCGGGTCCCGAAGTATATAGGTTCTTC.

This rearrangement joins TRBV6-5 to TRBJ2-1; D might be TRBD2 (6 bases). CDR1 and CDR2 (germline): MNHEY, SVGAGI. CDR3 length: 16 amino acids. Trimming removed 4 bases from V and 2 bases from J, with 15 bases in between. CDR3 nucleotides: TGTGCCAGCAGTTCCCCCCGGGGGTTGACCTACAATGAGCAGTTCTTC. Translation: CASSSPRGLTYNEQFF.

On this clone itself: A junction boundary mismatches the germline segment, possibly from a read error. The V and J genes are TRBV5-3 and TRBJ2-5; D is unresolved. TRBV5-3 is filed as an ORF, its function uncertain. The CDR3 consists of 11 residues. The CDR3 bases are TGTGCCAGCAGCTTAGAAGAGACCCAGTACTTC. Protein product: CASSLEETQYF.

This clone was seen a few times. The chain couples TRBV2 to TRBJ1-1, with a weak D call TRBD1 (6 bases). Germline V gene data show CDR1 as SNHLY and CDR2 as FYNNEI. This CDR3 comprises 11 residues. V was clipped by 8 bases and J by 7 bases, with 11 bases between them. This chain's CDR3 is CASRTEDEAFF. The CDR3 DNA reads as TGTGCCAGCCGGACAGAAGATGAAGCTTTCTTT.

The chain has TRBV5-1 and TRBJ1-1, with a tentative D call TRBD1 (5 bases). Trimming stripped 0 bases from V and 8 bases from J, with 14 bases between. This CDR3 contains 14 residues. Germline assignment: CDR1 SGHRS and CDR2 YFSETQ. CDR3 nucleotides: TGCGCCAGCAGCTTGGAGGCTGGGACGGAGGAAGCTTTCTTT. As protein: CASSLEAGTEEAFF.

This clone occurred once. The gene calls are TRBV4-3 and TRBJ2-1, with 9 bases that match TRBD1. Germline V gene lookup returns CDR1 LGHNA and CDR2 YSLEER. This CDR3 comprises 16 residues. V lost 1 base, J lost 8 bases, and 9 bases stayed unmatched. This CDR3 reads CASSQGQGGARDEQFF. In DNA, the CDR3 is TGCGCCAGCAGCCAAGGACAGGGGGGGGCAAGGGATGAGCAGTTCTTC.

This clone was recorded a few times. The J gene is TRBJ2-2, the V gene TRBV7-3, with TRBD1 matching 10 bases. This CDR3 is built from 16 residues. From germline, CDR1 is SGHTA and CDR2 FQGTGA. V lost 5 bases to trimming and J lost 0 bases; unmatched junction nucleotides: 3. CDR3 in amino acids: CASSRDRGPNTGELFF. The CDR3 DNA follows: TGTGCCAGCAGCAGGGACAGGGGACCGAACACCGGGGAGCTGTTTTTT.

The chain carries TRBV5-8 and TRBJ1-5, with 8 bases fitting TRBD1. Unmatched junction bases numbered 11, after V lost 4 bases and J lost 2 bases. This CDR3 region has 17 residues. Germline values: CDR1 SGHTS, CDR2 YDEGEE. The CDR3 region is CASSDVTGVAGNQPQHF. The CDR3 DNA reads TGTGCCAGCAGCGACGTGACAGGGGTAGCGGGCAATCAGCCCCAGCATTTT.

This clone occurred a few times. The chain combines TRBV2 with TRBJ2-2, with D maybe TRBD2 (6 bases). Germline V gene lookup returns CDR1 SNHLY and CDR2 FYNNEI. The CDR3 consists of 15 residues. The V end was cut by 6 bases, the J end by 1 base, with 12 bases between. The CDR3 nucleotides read TGTGCCAGCAGGCCGGGACTGAAGAACACCGGGGAGCTGTTTTTT. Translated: CASRPGLKNTGELFF.

DNA of the CDR3: TGTGCCAGCAGGGATATAGCCCTGGGGACAGGGGGCAGATACGAGCAGTACTTC. Residues: CASRDIALGTGGRYEQYF. The chain uses TRBV27 and TRBJ2-7, with 12 nucleotides matching TRBD1. In germline, CDR1 is MNHEY, CDR2 SMNVEV (reference sequence). This CDR3 contains 18 residues. V lost 6 bases and J lost 4; bases outside the gene matches: 16.

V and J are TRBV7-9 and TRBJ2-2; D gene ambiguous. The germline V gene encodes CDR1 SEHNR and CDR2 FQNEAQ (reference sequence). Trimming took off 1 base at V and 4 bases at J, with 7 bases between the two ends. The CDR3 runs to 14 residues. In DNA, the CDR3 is TGTGCCAGCAGCTTAGGACTGACCACCGGGGAGCTGTTTTTT. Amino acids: CASSLGLTTGELFF. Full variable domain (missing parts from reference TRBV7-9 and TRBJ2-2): DTGVSQNPRHKITKRGQNVTFRCDPISEHNRLYWYRQTLGQGPEFLTYFQNEAQLEKSRLLSDRFSAERPKGSFSTLEIQRTEQGDSAMYLCASSLGLTTGELFFGEGSRLTVL.

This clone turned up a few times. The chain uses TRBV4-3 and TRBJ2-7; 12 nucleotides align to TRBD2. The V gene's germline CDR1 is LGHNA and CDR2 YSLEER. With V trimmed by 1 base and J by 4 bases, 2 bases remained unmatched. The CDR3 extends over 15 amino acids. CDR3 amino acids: CASSQASGGGYEQYF. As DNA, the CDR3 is TGCGCCAGCAGCCAAGCTAGCGGGGGGGGTTACGAGCAGTACTTC.